These 23 T cell receptor beta chains originate from one sample sequenced in a study of blood T cell repertoires in COVID-19. Assay used: immunoSEQ multiplex PCR; TCRdb lists only in-frame clones, some missing. The data show around 260,000 clones, 86% seen once. Sample: peripheral blood. Source of these receptors: a woman aged 25 to 39 with active or convalescent COVID-19.

This chain uses TRBV13 with TRBJ1-4; D remains unclear. CDR3 length: 14 residues. Germline CDR1 is PRHDT and CDR2 is FYEKMQ (reference sequence). The ends were cut back, 4 bases at V and 2 bases at J, with 8 bases in the middle. CDR3 DNA: TGTGCCAGCAGCTCGCGGCAGACTAATGAAAAACTGTTTTTT. Encoded protein: CASSSRQTNEKLFF.

This rearrangement joins TRBV7-2 to TRBJ1-6, with a possible D match to TRBD1 (5 bases). This CDR3 contains 13 residues. Trimming removed 3 bases from V and 7 bases from J, with 7 bases in between. Germline CDR1 is SGHTA and CDR2 is FQGNSA. The CDR3 sequence: CASSFGQNSPLHF. The CDR3 coding sequence is TGTGCCAGCAGCTTTGGACAAAATTCACCCCTCCACTTT. Supplemented by reference TRBV7-2 and TRBJ1-6, the full variable domain reads GAGVSQSPSNKVTEKGKDVELRCDPISGHTALYWYRQSLGQGLEFLIYFQGNSAPDKSGLPSDRFSAERTGGSVSTLTIQRTQQEDSAVYLCASSFGQNSPLHFGNGTRLTVT.

This clone has just one count. The chain joins TRBV5-4 to TRBJ1-2; D not resolved. There are 13 residues in the CDR3. CDR1 SGHNT and CDR2 YYREEE come from the germline V gene (reference sequence). V lost 0 bases, J lost 6 bases, and 9 bases lay in between. CDR3 amino acids: CASSLGPGDGYTF. The CDR3, as DNA: TGTGCCAGCAGCTTGGGGCCAGGTGATGGCTACACCTTC.

V is TRBV30 and J is TRBJ2-3; possibly TRBD2 for D (5 bases). Germline loops: CDR1 GTSNPN, CDR2 SVGIG (reference sequence). Trimming removed 6 bases from V and 12 bases from J, with 22 bases in between. This CDR3 is built from 13 residues. The CDR3 loop is CACLGNSAEAQYF. CDR3 sequence (DNA): TGTGCCTGCCTCGGGAACTCGGCAGAGGCCCAGTATTTT.

CDR3 coding DNA: TGTGCCAGTAGTATAGTCGGGGGAAGGACTGAAGCTTTCTTT. Amino acid sequence: CASSIVGGRTEAFF. The V and J genes are TRBV19 and TRBJ1-1; TRBD1 might be the D (5 bases). CDR1 is LNHDA, CDR2 SQIVND, per germline (reference sequence). V dropped 1 base and J dropped 5 bases, with 11 bases sitting between them. The CDR3 extends over 14 amino acids.

The genes are TRBV18 and TRBJ1-5, with a tentative D call TRBD1 (5 bases). The CDR3 is made up of 13 amino acids. Germline V gives CDR1 KGHSH, CDR2 LQKENI. Trimming took 3 bases from V and 6 from J, leaving 9 bases between them. CDR3: CASSPGLGQPQHF. Written as DNA, the CDR3 is TGTGCCAGCTCACCGGGGCTGGGTCAGCCCCAGCATTTT.

This clone was seen more than once but under ten times. The chain carries TRBV5-6 and TRBJ1-5; D is uncertain. Trimming left V 4 bases short and J 11 bases short, with 19 bases between. In germline, CDR1 is SGHDT, CDR2 YYEEEE. This CDR3 comprises 14 residues. For the CDR3, the DNA is TGTGCCAGCAGCGTTCACGGAGGGCTTCGGGCCCAGCATTTT. The encoded protein is CASSVHGGLRAQHF.

This chain's CDR3 is CASSESSGVEQYF. In DNA, the CDR3 is TGTGCCAGCAGTGAATCTTCAGGGGTCGAGCAGTACTTC. The rearrangement joins TRBV25-1 to TRBJ2-7; the D gene is possibly TRBD1 (6 bases). The germline V and J ends were trimmed by 1 base and 6 bases, with 10 bases remaining between them. The CDR3 extends over 13 amino acids. Germline V gene data show CDR1 as MGHDK and CDR2 as SYGVNS.

This chain joins TRBV7-2 and TRBJ2-3; TRBD1 might be the D (6 bases). The germline CDR1 and CDR2 sequences are SGHTA and FQGNSA. The CDR3 extends over 15 amino acids. V shed 5 bases and J shed 0 bases, with 12 bases lying between them. As DNA, the CDR3 is TGTGCCAGCAGCCACCCGGGACACAGCACAGATACGCAGTATTTT. Translating gives CASSHPGHSTDTQYF.

The chain employs TRBV9 and TRBJ2-1, with 7 bases identical to TRBD2. V dropped 3 bases and J dropped 8; count of bases not matched to a gene: 2. Germline lookup yields CDR1 SGDLS and CDR2 YYNGEE. The CDR3 spans 12 residues. CDR3 in amino acids: CASSAGLYEQFF. The CDR3 DNA reads TGTGCCAGCAGCGCGGGACTATATGAGCAGTTCTTC.

This clone was observed a handful of times. The chain carries TRBV27 and TRBJ1-6; TRBD1 aligns across 7 bases. Germline CDR1 MNHEY, CDR2 SMNVEV (reference sequence). The CDR3 consists of 14 residues. The ends lost 5 bases at V and 14 bases at J; junction bases unmatched: 12. The CDR3 loop is CASSPSTTGTTLHF. In DNA, the CDR3 is TGTGCCAGCAGTCCTTCTACGACAGGGACCACCCTCCACTTT.

The chain couples TRBV6-2 or TRBV6-3 to TRBJ1-2, with 7 bases lining up with TRBD1. This CDR3 spans 14 amino acids. Germline CDR1 MNHEY, CDR2 SVGEGT. Losses at the gene ends were 2 bases for V and 4 bases for J; bases not matched to a gene: 4. Here the CDR3 reads CASSYRDSTYGYTF. DNA for the CDR3: TGTGCCAGCAGTTACCGGGACAGCACCTATGGCTACACCTTC.

The chain has TRBV21-1 and TRBJ2-2; the DNA was not used to check the table's D call, TRBD1. TRBV21-1 is shown as a pseudogene. This CDR3 comprises 17 residues. In DNA form, the CDR3 reads TGTGCCAGCACCATCCGACAGGGTCCGGTTTGGACCGGGGAGCTGTTTTTT. Translating it yields CASTIRQGPVWTGELFF.

The chain is built from TRBV2 and TRBJ2-7; a weak D match, TRBD2 (5 bases). The ends were cut back, 3 bases at V and 0 bases at J, with 12 bases in the middle. Germline V lookup: CDR1 SNHLY, CDR2 FYNNEI. The CDR3 covers 15 residues. CDR3 coding DNA: TGTGCCAGCAGTGAGGTTCGGGGTAGCTCCTACGAGCAGTACTTC. Its protein product is CASSEVRGSSYEQYF. The whole variable domain, remainder taken from reference TRBV2 and TRBJ2-7, is EPEVTQTPSHQVTQMGQEVILRCVPISNHLYFYWYRQILGQKVEFLVSFYNNEISEKSEIFDDQFSVERPDGSNFTLKIRSTKLEDSAMYFCASSEVRGSSYEQYFGPGTRLTVT.

The V call is TRBV6-2 or TRBV6-3, the J call TRBJ2-5; TRBD2 is a possible D gene (8 bases). CDR1 and CDR2 from the germline V gene are MNHEY and SVGEGT. Trimming cost V 6 bases and J 5 bases, with 25 bases left between them. There are 17 residues in the CDR3. The CDR3, as DNA: TGTGCCAGCAGCCAACACCGACAGGGACTAGGGAGCGAGACCCAGTACTTC. Its protein product is CASSQHRQGLGSETQYF.

V gene TRBV12-3 or TRBV12-4 combines with J gene TRBJ1-1, with a weak D call TRBD1 (5 bases). This CDR3 contains 13 residues. Trimming cost V 8 bases and J 1 base, with 11 bases left between them. CDR3 protein: CASGGGGNTEAFF. Here the CDR3 DNA reads TGTGCCAGCGGGGGGGGTGGGAACACTGAAGCTTTCTTT.

The chain has TRBV30 and TRBJ1-1; possible D gene TRBD1, 5 bases. The CDR3 runs to 14 residues. The V gene lost 2 bases and the J gene lost 1 base, with 11 bases spanning the gap. CDR1 is GTSNPN, CDR2 SVGIG, per germline (reference sequence). CDR3 loop: CAWSIGRGNTEAFF. The CDR3 nucleotides read TGTGCCTGGAGTATAGGGAGGGGGAACACTGAAGCTTTCTTT. Full variable domain (missing parts from reference TRBV30 and TRBJ1-1): SQTIHQWPATLVQPVGSPLSLECTVEGTSNPNLYWYRQAAGRGLQLLFYSVGIGQISSEVPQNLSASRPQDRQFILSSKKLLLSDSGFYLCAWSIGRGNTEAFFGQGTRLTVV.

J is TRBJ1-2 and V is TRBV25-1, with D perhaps matching TRBD1 (6 bases). The CDR3 extends over 13 amino acids. V lost 4 bases to trimming and J lost 8 bases, with 14 bases between them. Germline V gene lookup returns CDR1 MGHDK and CDR2 SYGVNS. The CDR3 nucleotides are TGTGCCAGCAGTGTCCAGGGGAAGGGGGGCTACACCTTC. As protein: CASSVQGKGGYTF.

This clone was found a few times. The gene calls are TRBV6-6 and TRBJ1-4; D is possibly TRBD1 (6 bases). Per germline, CDR1 MNHNY and CDR2 SVGAGI (reference sequence). Trimming shortened V by 2 bases and J by 8 bases, and 12 bases separated the two germline ends. This CDR3 spans 14 amino acids. CDR3 sequence (DNA): TGTGCCAGCAGTTACGTGGGGGCTGGCGAAAAACTGTTTTTT. This translates into CASSYVGAGEKLFF.

The gene calls are TRBV12-5 and TRBJ2-5, with 8 positions matching TRBD2. V was pared by 7 bases and J by 3 bases, with 13 bases of the junction left unmatched. The CDR3 spans 16 residues. Germline assignment: CDR1 LGHNT and CDR2 FRNRAP. CDR3 protein: CASAPPGGGLEETQYF. The DNA of the CDR3 is TGTGCTAGTGCCCCTCCAGGAGGGGGACTAGAAGAGACCCAGTACTTC.

This chain uses TRBV19 with TRBJ2-2; 8 bases fit TRBD1. The trim removed 10 bases at V and 5 bases at J, leaving 9 bases unmatched. Germline values: CDR1 LNHDA, CDR2 SQIVND (reference sequence). The CDR3 contains 14 residues. As DNA, the CDR3 is TGTGCCACCTCCGACAGGGGAAAGACCGGGGAGCTGTTTTTT. Protein product: CATSDRGKTGELFF.

This clone was detected once. V and J are TRBV6-5 and TRBJ2-7, with D maybe TRBD1 (6 bases). Germline V CDR1 and CDR2: MNHEY, SVGAGI. The CDR3 has 14 residues. The germline V and J ends were trimmed by 2 bases and 2 bases, with 10 bases remaining between them. The CDR3 DNA sequence: TGTGCCAGCAGTTACGGGGACATCACCTACGAGCAGTACTTC. It specifies CASSYGDITYEQYF.

Written as DNA, the CDR3 is TGTGCCAGCAGCTTAAACGGGAATTCACCCCTCCACTTT. Its protein product is CASSLNGNSPLHF. The chain employs TRBV13 and TRBJ1-6; D is unresolved. V was pared by 2 bases and J by 7 bases, with 6 bases between. The CDR3 sequence is 13 residues long. The germline CDR1 and CDR2 sequences are PRHDT and FYEKMQ (reference sequence).